The 27 T cell receptor beta chains presented below share a single source sample, sequenced in a study of neurological immune-mediated disorders. From the 5' RACE reads, TCRdb called clonotypes with MiXCR, one entry per CDR3 protein. Among 20,000 to 30,000 distinct CDR3 sequences listed, approximately 13% were seen once. The sample was PBMCs. The receptors were sampled from a woman in her sixties with HTLV-1-associated myelopathy (HAM/TSP).

This clonotype was picked up many times. This chain joins TRBV21-1 and TRBJ2-2; the D call TRBD1 from the table was never checked on the DNA. TRBV21-1 is annotated as a pseudogene. The CDR3 sequence is 24 residues long. CDR3 in amino acids: CASSKEGQGETSNPKIPDTGELFF. In DNA, the CDR3 is TGTGCCAGCAGCAAAGAAGGGCAGGGGGAGACATCCAACCCCAAAATCCCCGACACCGGGGAGCTGTTTTTT.

This clonotype was counted many times. The chain couples TRBV29-1 to TRBJ2-3; a weak D match, TRBD1 (6 bases). This CDR3 has 13 amino acids. V lost 5 bases, J lost 4 bases, and 13 bases lay in between. The V gene's germline CDR1 is SQVTM and CDR2 ANQGSEA. Here the CDR3 reads CSVFYRVADTQYF. The DNA of the CDR3 is TGCAGCGTTTTTTACAGGGTAGCAGATACGCAGTATTTT.

This clonotype came up many times. The V and J genes are TRBV20-1 and TRBJ2-1, with 7 bases fitting TRBD2. After removal of 6 bases from V and 2 bases from J, the junction contained 7 bases not matched to a gene. Germline-derived CDR1 and CDR2 are DFQATT and SNEGSKA (reference sequence). This CDR3 has 14 residues. The CDR3 nucleotides read TGCAGTGCCCCGCGAGCGGGGACCTACAATGAGCAGTTCTTC. Translation: CSAPRAGTYNEQFF.

This clonotype was detected ten times or more. The V call is TRBV7-2, the J call TRBJ2-2; D might be TRBD2 (6 bases). Germline V gives CDR1 SGHTA, CDR2 FQGNSA. The V and J ends lost 7 bases and 2 bases respectively, with 11 bases between them. CDR3 size: 14 residues. The CDR3 sequence: CASTRDLNTGELFF. As DNA, the CDR3 is TGTGCCAGCACCCGGGACTTAAACACCGGGGAGCTGTTTTTT.

This clonotype has ten or more counts. The chain joins TRBV4-2 to TRBJ1-3; no firm D call. Germline CDR1 is LGHNA and CDR2 is YNFKEQ. CDR3 length: 15 residues. The V gene lost 0 bases and the J gene lost 0 bases, with 6 bases spanning the gap. The CDR3, as DNA: TGTGCCAGCAGCCAAGACAGCAACTCTGGAAACACCATATATTTT. This sequence encodes CASSQDSNSGNTIYF.

This clonotype was recorded at least ten times. The chain employs TRBV12-3 or TRBV12-4 and TRBJ2-3; 10 nucleotides line up with TRBD2. V dropped 5 bases and J dropped 6; count of bases not matched to a gene: 8. The CDR3 runs to 15 residues. DNA for the CDR3: TGTGCCAGCAGTCCGCGAGCGGGGGGGGGGGATACGCAGTATTTT. It codes for CASSPRAGGGDTQYF.

In its sample, this clonotype was seen many times. The chain couples TRBV11-3 to TRBJ1-1; TRBD1 matches 7 bases. The CDR3 totals 15 residues. With V trimmed by 5 bases and J by 4 bases, 10 bases remained unmatched. Germline loops: CDR1 SGHNT, CDR2 YENEEA. CDR3 in amino acids: CASSPRTGLGTEAFF. Here the CDR3 DNA reads TGTGCCAGCAGCCCCCGGACAGGACTGGGCACTGAAGCTTTCTTT.

This chain connects TRBV30 to TRBJ2-7, with D perhaps matching TRBD2 (5 bases). Looked up from germline, CDR1 is GTSNPN and CDR2 is SVGIG (reference sequence). The CDR3 covers 13 residues. The ends were cut back, 0 bases at V and 6 bases at J, with 12 bases in the middle. The CDR3 is CAWSVGFLAEQYF. The DNA for the CDR3 is TGTGCCTGGAGTGTGGGCTTTCTAGCCGAGCAGTACTTC.

This clonotype occurred many times. In DNA form, the CDR3 reads TGCAGTGCTCAACCCACCGGGACTAACTCCTACAATGAGCAGTTCTTC. Residues: CSAQPTGTNSYNEQFF. The chain is built from TRBV20-1 and TRBJ2-1; 7 bases fit TRBD2. CDR1 is DFQATT and CDR2 is SNEGSKA in the germline V gene (reference sequence). CDR3 length equals 16 residues. J was trimmed by 0 bases and V by 5 bases; bases with no gene match: 10.

The rearrangement uses TRBV2 and TRBJ2-2; no clear D. Trimming cost V 6 bases and J 3 bases, with 11 bases left between them. In germline, CDR1 is SNHLY, CDR2 FYNNEI. The CDR3 extends over 14 amino acids. The chain's CDR3 is CASRQYKDTGELFF. CDR3 sequence (DNA): TGTGCCAGCAGGCAATACAAGGACACCGGGGAGCTGTTTTTT. Based on the CDR3 plus reference TRBV2 and TRBJ2-2, the full variable domain is EPEVTQTPSHQVTQMGQEVILRCVPISNHLYFYWYRQILGQKVEFLVSFYNNEISEKSEIFDDQFSVERPDGSNFTLKIRSTKLEDSAMYFCASRQYKDTGELFFGEGSRLTVL.

This clonotype was observed at least ten times. The chain links TRBV20-1 to TRBJ2-3; 7 nucleotides align to TRBD1. The CDR3 consists of 17 residues. Looked up from germline, CDR1 is DFQATT and CDR2 is SNEGSKA (reference sequence). With 1 base clipped from V and 2 bases from J, the junction kept 12 bases outside the gene matches. The CDR3 bases are TGCAGTGCTAGAGGTCTTGTCCAGGGGGAACCCACAGATACGCAGTATTTT. Translated, it gives CSARGLVQGEPTDTQYF.

This clonotype is categorized as large. The V call is TRBV29-1, the J call TRBJ2-7; 7 nucleotides agree with TRBD2. Germline V gene lookup returns CDR1 SQVTM and CDR2 ANQGSEA. The CDR3 has 14 residues. The junction had 12 bases not matched to a gene; V was cut back by 5 bases and J by 5 bases. The CDR3 DNA reads TGCAGCGTTCGTTTGGGCAGGGAGGGGAACGAGCAGTACTTC. The encoded protein is CSVRLGREGNEQYF.

About this clonotype: The limits of the CDR3 on the DNA are not certain, so only TCRdb's listed CDR3 is given. The rearrangement joins TRBV5-1 to TRBJ1-5. CDR1 is SGHRS and CDR2 is YFSETQ in the germline V gene. The CDR3 is made up of 21 amino acids, end residues included. The CDR3 sequence: CASSFYICSAERLKENQPQHF.

This clonotype has more than one count but fewer than ten. The chain employs TRBV5-1 and TRBJ2-1; D is ambiguous. In germline, CDR1 is SGHRS, CDR2 YFSETQ. CDR3 size: 15 residues. V dropped 4 bases and J dropped 5 bases, with 16 bases sitting between them. The CDR3 region has the DNA TGCGCCAGCAGCCTTTCACTCCGGGCCAACAATGAGCAGTTCTTC. Encoded protein: CASSLSLRANNEQFF. Supplemented by reference TRBV5-1 and TRBJ2-1, the full variable domain reads KAGVTQTPRYLIKTRGQQVTLSCSPISGHRSVSWYQQTPGQGLQFLFEYFSETQRNKGNFPGRFSGRQFSNSRSEMNVSTLELGDSALYLCASSLSLRANNEQFFGPGTRLTVL.

This clonotype was observed a few times. V usage is TRBV6-6 and J usage is TRBJ2-5; 7 bases align to TRBD2. The V gene's germline CDR1 is MNHNY and CDR2 SVGAGI (reference sequence). This CDR3 region has 13 residues. V lost 10 bases, J lost 5 bases, and 10 bases stayed unmatched. The CDR3 here is CATKGGVEETQYF. The CDR3 nucleotides are TGTGCCACCAAGGGAGGGGTGGAGGAGACCCAGTACTTC.

This clonotype was observed many times. The gene calls are TRBV20-1 and TRBJ2-3, with 8 positions matching TRBD2. Germline assignment: CDR1 DFQATT and CDR2 SNEGSKA (reference sequence). Trimming removed 0 bases from V and 4 bases from J; junction bases left unmatched: 12. This CDR3 region has 17 residues. The CDR3 DNA follows: TGCAGTGCTAGAGATTGGGGGACGGGAGGGCCCTCAGATACGCAGTATTTT. Encoded protein: CSARDWGTGGPSDTQYF.

With respect to this clonotype: A much more abundant neighbour one base away suggests this may be a read error. Here the CDR3 DNA reads TGCGCCAGCATGGATCCTCAAGAGACCCAGTACTTC. Translation: CASMDPQETQYF. The V gene is TRBV10-2, the J gene TRBJ2-5; D gene unclear. The ends were cut back, 7 bases at V and 2 bases at J, with 8 bases in the middle. CDR1 WSHSY and CDR2 SAAADI come from the germline V gene. This CDR3 is built from 12 residues.

V and J are TRBV30 and TRBJ1-3, with D unresolved. The CDR3 consists of 14 residues. From germline, CDR1 is GTSNPN and CDR2 SVGIG (reference sequence). V dropped 2 bases and J dropped 0 bases, with 8 bases sitting between them. The CDR3 nucleotides read TGTGCCTGGAGTCCGGGCAGCTCTGGAAACACCATATATTTT. Its translation: CAWSPGSSGNTIYF.

The CDR3 sequence: CASSPLRGGFGETQYF. CDR3 DNA sequence: TGTGCCAGCAGCCCTTTGCGGGGGGGCTTCGGGGAGACCCAGTACTTC. V gene TRBV4-2 combines with J gene TRBJ2-5; 9 nucleotides agree with TRBD2. V gave up 4 bases and J gave up 5 bases; unmatched junction bases: 11. This CDR3 contains 16 residues. Germline values: CDR1 LGHNA, CDR2 YNFKEQ.

This clonotype has ten or more counts. V gene TRBV5-1 combines with J gene TRBJ2-7, with 8 bases that match TRBD2. The CDR3 consists of 15 residues. Germline CDR1 is SGHRS and CDR2 is YFSETQ. V was pared by 0 bases and J by 5 bases, with 7 bases of the junction left unmatched. CDR3 sequence (DNA): TGCGCCAGCAGCTTGGCGGGGGGGTTCAACCACGAGCAGTACTTC. Its translation is CASSLAGGFNHEQYF.

This clonotype has a count of ten or more. The V gene is TRBV24-1, the J gene TRBJ2-6; no firm D call. Trimming left V 2 bases short and J 1 base short, with 14 bases between. This CDR3 is 18 amino acids long. Germline V gene lookup returns CDR1 KGHDR and CDR2 SFDVKD. CDR3 DNA sequence: TGTGCCACCAGTGATTATGCCTTAGTCGTATCTGGGGCCAACGTCCTGACTTTC. Its translation: CATSDYALVVSGANVLTF.

This clonotype was counted ten times or more. The chain recombines TRBV4-1 with TRBJ2-7; 9 bases match TRBD1. V gave up 3 bases and J gave up 4 bases; unmatched junction bases: 7. This CDR3 has 15 amino acids. CDR1 and CDR2 (germline): MGHRA, YSYEKL. The chain's CDR3 is CASSHPGQGEYEQYF. Here the CDR3 DNA reads TGCGCCAGCAGCCATCCGGGACAGGGAGAATACGAGCAGTACTTC.

This clonotype was seen many times. This chain uses TRBV3-1 with TRBJ2-7, with a possible D match to TRBD2 (6 bases). Per the germline V gene, CDR1 is LGHDT and CDR2 is YNNKEL (reference sequence). With 0 bases removed from V and 3 bases from J, the gap between germline ends came to 9 bases. The CDR3 runs 14 residues. CDR3 in DNA: TGTGCCAGCAGCCAAGATAGACTAGTCTACGAGCAGTACTTC. Amino acid sequence: CASSQDRLVYEQYF.

There are many counts of this clonotype. The chain links TRBV11-2 to TRBJ2-3; 11 positions agree with TRBD1. This CDR3 comprises 17 residues. The V gene end was trimmed by 3 bases and the J gene end by 4 bases; junction bases not matched to a gene: 9. Germline assignment: CDR1 SGHAT and CDR2 FQNNGV. This CDR3 reads CASSLRWDRGAADTQYF. The CDR3 nucleotides read TGTGCCAGCAGCTTGCGTTGGGACAGGGGGGCAGCAGATACGCAGTATTTT.

This clonotype was recorded many times. The CDR3 coding sequence is TGTGCCAGCAGCGTAGCTGGCCAGTCCTTCTATGGCTACACCTTC. Protein: CASSVAGQSFYGYTF. The chain joins TRBV9 to TRBJ1-2, with D hard to call. Trimming removed 0 bases from V and 4 bases from J, with 13 bases in between. The CDR3 sequence is 15 residues long. From germline, CDR1 is SGDLS and CDR2 YYNGEE.

This clonotype was detected many times. The genes are TRBV7-8 and TRBJ2-2, with D tentatively TRBD1 (6 bases). With 5 bases removed from V and 7 bases from J, the gap between germline ends came to 14 bases. The CDR3 is 14 residues long. Germline-derived CDR1 and CDR2 are SGHVS and FQNEAQ. The CDR3 nucleotides read TGTGCCAGCAGCATTAAAGACAGGAGCGGGGAGCTGTTTTTT. Its protein product is CASSIKDRSGELFF. Supplemented by reference TRBV7-8 and TRBJ2-2, the full variable domain reads GAGVSQSPRYKVAKRGQDVALRCDPISGHVSLFWYQQALGQGPEFLTYFQNEAQLDKSGLPSDRFFAERPEGSVSTLKIQRTQQEDSAVYLCASSIKDRSGELFFGEGSRLTVL.

Note on this clonotype: In this CDR3 the conserved last residue, phenylalanine or tryptophan, is missing, so a read error is likely. The genes are TRBV29-1 and TRBJ1-2; 7 bases match TRBD1. After removal of 6 bases from V and 7 bases from J, the junction contained 11 bases not matched to a gene. This CDR3 is 13 amino acids long. CDR1 is SQVTM and CDR2 is ANQGSEA in the germline V gene. CDR3 coding DNA: TGCAGCGTACGGACAGGAAACCCTGGTGGCTACACCCTC. Protein: CSVRTGNPGGYTL.